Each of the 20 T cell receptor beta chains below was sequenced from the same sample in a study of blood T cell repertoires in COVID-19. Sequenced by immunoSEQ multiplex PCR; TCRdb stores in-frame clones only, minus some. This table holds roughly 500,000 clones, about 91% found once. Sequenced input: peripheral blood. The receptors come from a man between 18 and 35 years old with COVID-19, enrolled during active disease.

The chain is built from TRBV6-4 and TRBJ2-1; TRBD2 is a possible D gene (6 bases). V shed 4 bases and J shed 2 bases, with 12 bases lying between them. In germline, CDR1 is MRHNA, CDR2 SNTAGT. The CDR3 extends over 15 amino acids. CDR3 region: CASSGGDGTYNEQFF. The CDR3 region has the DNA TGTGCCAGCAGTGGGGGGGACGGAACCTACAATGAGCAGTTCTTC.

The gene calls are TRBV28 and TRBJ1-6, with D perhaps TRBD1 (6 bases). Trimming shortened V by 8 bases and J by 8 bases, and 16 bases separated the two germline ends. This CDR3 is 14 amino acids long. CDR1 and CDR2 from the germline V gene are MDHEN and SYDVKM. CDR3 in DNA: TGTGCCAGCGGCAGACAGGCAACTCATTCACCCCTCCACTTT. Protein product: CASGRQATHSPLHF.

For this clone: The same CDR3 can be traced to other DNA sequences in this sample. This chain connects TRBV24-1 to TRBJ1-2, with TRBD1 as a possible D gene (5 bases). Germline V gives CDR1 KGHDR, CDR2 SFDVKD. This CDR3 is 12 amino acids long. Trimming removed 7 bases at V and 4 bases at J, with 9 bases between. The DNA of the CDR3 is TGTGCCACCAGCGACAGCTCCTATGGCTACACCTTC. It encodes CATSDSSYGYTF.

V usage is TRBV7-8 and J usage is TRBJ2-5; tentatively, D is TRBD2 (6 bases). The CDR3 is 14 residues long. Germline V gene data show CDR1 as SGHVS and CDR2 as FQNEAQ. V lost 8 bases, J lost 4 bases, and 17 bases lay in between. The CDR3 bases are TGTGCCAGCGAAAGCTACCGGGACTCAGAGACCCAGTACTTC. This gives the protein CASESYRDSETQYF. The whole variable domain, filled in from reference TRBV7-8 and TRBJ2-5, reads GAGVSQSPRYKVAKRGQDVALRCDPISGHVSLFWYQQALGQGPEFLTYFQNEAQLDKSGLPSDRFFAERPEGSVSTLKIQRTQQEDSAVYLCASESYRDSETQYFGPGTRLLVL.

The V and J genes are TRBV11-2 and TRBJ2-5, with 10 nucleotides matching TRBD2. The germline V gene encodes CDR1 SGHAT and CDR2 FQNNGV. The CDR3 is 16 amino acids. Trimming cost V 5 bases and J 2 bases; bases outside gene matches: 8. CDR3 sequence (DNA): TGTGCCAGCAGCCAGCCGGGACTAGCGCCACAAGAGACCCAGTACTTC. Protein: CASSQPGLAPQETQYF.

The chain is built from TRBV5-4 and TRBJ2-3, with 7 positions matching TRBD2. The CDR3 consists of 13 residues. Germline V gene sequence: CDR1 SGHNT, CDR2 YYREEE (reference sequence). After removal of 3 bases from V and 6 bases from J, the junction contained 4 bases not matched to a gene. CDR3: CASSWLAEDTQYF. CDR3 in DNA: TGTGCCAGCAGCTGGCTAGCGGAGGATACGCAGTATTTT.

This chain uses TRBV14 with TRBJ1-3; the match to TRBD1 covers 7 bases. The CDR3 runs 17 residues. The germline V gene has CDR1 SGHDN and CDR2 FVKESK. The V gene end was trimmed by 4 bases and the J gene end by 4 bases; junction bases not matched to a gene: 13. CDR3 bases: TGTGCCAGCAGCCCCCGGGACAGCACAAAAACGGGAAACACCATATATTTT. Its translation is CASSPRDSTKTGNTIYF.

The CDR3, as DNA: TGTGCCAGCAAACCGACAGGGGGCTATGGCTACACCTTC. Protein: CASKPTGGYGYTF. The V and J genes are TRBV2 and TRBJ1-2; 9 nucleotides align to TRBD1. CDR3 size: 13 residues. The V gene end was trimmed by 7 bases and the J gene end by 4 bases; junction bases not matched to a gene: 4. Germline assignment: CDR1 SNHLY and CDR2 FYNNEI.

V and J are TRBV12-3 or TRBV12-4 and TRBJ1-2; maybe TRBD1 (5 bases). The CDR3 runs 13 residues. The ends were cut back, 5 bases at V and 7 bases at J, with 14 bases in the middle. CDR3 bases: TGTGCCAGCAGTACAGGATTTGCCGCTGGCTACACCTTC. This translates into CASSTGFAAGYTF.

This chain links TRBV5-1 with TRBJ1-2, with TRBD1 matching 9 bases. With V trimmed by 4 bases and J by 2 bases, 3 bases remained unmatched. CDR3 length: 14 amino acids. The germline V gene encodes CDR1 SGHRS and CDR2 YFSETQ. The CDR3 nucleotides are TGCGCCAGCAGCCCGGGACAGGGCAACTATGGCTACACCTTC. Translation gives CASSPGQGNYGYTF.

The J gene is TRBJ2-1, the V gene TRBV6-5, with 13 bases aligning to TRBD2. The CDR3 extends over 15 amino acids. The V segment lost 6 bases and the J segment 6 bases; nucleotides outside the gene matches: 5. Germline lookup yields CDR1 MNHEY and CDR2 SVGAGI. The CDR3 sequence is CASSSTSGGANEQFF. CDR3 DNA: TGTGCCAGCAGCAGTACTAGCGGGGGGGCCAATGAGCAGTTCTTC.

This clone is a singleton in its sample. This chain's CDR3 is CASSLGRGNTGELFF. The CDR3 region has the DNA TGTGCCAGCAGCTTAGGGCGGGGTAACACCGGGGAGCTGTTTTTT. The chain links TRBV7-8 to TRBJ2-2, with D tentatively TRBD2 (6 bases). Looked up from germline, CDR1 is SGHVS and CDR2 is FQNEAQ. This CDR3 is 15 amino acids long. V was cut by 1 base and J by 2 bases, with 8 bases left in between.

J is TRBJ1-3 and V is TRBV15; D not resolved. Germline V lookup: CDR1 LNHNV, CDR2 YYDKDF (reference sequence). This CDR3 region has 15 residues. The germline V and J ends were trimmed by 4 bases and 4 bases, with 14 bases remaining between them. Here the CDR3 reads CATSTGGGKGNTIYF. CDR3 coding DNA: TGTGCCACCAGCACCGGTGGAGGGAAAGGAAACACCATATATTTT.

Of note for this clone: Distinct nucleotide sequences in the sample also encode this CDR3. The CDR3 DNA reads as TGTGCCATCAGTAGACAGGGGAACACTGAAGCTTTCTTT. Amino acids: CAISRQGNTEAFF. J is TRBJ1-1 and V is TRBV10-3; 7 bases agree with TRBD1. CDR1 is ENHRY, CDR2 SYGVKD, per germline. With V trimmed by 5 bases and J by 1 base, 1 base remained unmatched. This CDR3 is 13 amino acids long.

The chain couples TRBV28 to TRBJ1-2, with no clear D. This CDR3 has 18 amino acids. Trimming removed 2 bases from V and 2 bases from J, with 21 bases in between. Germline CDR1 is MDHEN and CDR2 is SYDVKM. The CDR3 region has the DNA TGTGCCAGCAGTTTAATAGCCCCCGGCACCCGGATAAACTATGGCTACACCTTC. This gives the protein CASSLIAPGTRINYGYTF.

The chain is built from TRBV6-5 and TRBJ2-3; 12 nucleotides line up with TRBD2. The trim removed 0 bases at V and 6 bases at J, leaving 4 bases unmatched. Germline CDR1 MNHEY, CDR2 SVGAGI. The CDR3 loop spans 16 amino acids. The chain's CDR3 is CASSYSTSGGLDTQYF. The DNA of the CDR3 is TGTGCCAGCAGTTACTCTACTAGCGGGGGGTTGGATACGCAGTATTTT.

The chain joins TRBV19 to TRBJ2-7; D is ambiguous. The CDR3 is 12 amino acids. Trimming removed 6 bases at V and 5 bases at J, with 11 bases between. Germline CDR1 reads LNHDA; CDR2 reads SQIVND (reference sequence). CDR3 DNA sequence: TGTGCCAGTAGCCCTGGCTTCGACGAGCAGTACTTC. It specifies CASSPGFDEQYF.

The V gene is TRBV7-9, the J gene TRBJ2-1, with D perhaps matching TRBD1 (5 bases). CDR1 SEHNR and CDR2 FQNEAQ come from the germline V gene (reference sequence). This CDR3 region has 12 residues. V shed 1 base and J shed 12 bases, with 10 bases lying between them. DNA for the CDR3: TGTGCCAGCAGCTTAGGGACAACTGGGCAGTTCTTC. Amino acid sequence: CASSLGTTGQFF.

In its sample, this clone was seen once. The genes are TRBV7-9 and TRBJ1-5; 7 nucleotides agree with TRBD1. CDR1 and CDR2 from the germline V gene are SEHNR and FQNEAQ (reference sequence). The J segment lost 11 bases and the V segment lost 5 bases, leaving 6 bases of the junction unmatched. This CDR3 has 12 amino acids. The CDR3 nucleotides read TGTGCCAGCAGCCCAGGGACAGACGCCCAGCATTTT. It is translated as CASSPGTDAQHF.

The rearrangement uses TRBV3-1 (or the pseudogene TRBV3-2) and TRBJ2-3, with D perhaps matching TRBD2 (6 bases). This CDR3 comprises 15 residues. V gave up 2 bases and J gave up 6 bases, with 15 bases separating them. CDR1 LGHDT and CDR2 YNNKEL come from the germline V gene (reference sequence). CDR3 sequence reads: CASSQRGTVRDTQYF. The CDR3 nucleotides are TGTGCCAGCAGCCAACGCGGGACCGTAAGGGATACGCAGTATTTT.